The T cell receptor beta chain under discussion was sequenced for a study of blood T cell repertoires in COVID-19. V dropped 3 bases and J dropped 5 bases, with 10 bases sitting between them. Germline CDR1 and CDR2: LNHDA and SQIVND (reference sequence). The CDR3 runs 13 residues. The data were produced by immunoSEQ multiplex PCR, yet TCRdb's version contains in-frame clones alone and is incomplete. Of 150,000 to 200,000 clones listed, 84% are singletons. Clinical history reported by participants formed the basis on which cohorts were assigned. Sequencing was performed on PBMCs or T cells enriched from blood (not recorded which). The clonotype originates from a woman aged 30 to 39 who had been exposed to COVID-19. V and J are TRBV19 and TRBJ1-2; D might be TRBD1 (5 bases). The CDR3 loop is CASSITGGYGYTF. The CDR3 nucleotides read TGTGCCAGTAGTATCACCGGGGGGTATGGCTACACCTTC.